These 26 T cell receptor beta chains originate from one sample sequenced in a study of technical replicates of blood from a few donors. Assay used: immunoSEQ multiplex PCR; TCRdb lists only in-frame clones, some missing. This sample yields about 88,000 clones, of which under 95% are seen a single time; about 0.24% belongs to the top ten. Sequencing used T cells isolated from PBMCs. The origin of the receptors is a human donor in good health.

CDR3 nucleotide sequence: TGTGCCAGCAGTTTGGAGCCAACAGGATGGCAGTACTTC. Encoded protein: CASSLEPTGWQYF. The genes are TRBV28 and TRBJ2-7; TRBD1 is a possible D gene (5 bases). V was trimmed by 3 bases and J by 9 bases, leaving 15 bases between them. Looked up from germline, CDR1 is MDHEN and CDR2 is SYDVKM. The CDR3 is 13 residues long. Looking up the rest from reference TRBV28 and TRBJ2-7 gives the full variable domain: DVKVTQSSRYLVKRTGEKVFLECVQDMDHENMFWYRQDPGLGLRLIYFSYDVKMKEKGDIPEGYSVSREKKERFSLILESASTNQTSMYLCASSLEPTGWQYFGPGTRLTVT.

The chain is built from TRBV29-1 and TRBJ1-2, with D possibly TRBD1 on 6 matching bases. Germline V gene data show CDR1 as SQVTM and CDR2 as ANQGSEA. V shed 7 bases and J shed 4 bases, with 13 bases lying between them. The CDR3 extends over 12 amino acids. This CDR3 is CSAGTGLYGYTF. In DNA form, the CDR3 reads TGCAGCGCCGGCACAGGGCTCTATGGCTACACCTTC.

The rearrangement joins TRBV6-1 to TRBJ2-1, with D possibly being TRBD1 (6 bases). With 5 bases removed from V and 8 bases from J, the gap between germline ends came to 10 bases. Germline CDR1 reads MNHNS; CDR2 reads SASEGT. This CDR3 has 12 residues. The CDR3 DNA sequence: TGTGCCAGCAGTCAGGGGCCGGATGAGCAGTTCTTC. This sequence encodes CASSQGPDEQFF.

The chain carries TRBV30 and TRBJ1-4; 9 bases are a match to TRBD1. The CDR3 is 16 amino acids. Trimming at V came to 4 bases and at J to 0 bases, leaving 6 bases not matched to a gene. Germline-derived CDR1 and CDR2 are GTSNPN and SVGIG (reference sequence). The CDR3 spells CAWTPGQGATNEKLFF. Here the CDR3 DNA reads TGTGCCTGGACCCCGGGACAGGGAGCAACTAATGAAAAACTGTTTTTT.

The chain couples TRBV16 to TRBJ2-7; tentative D call: TRBD2 (5 bases). CDR3 size: 15 residues. Per the germline V gene, CDR1 is KGHSY and CDR2 is FQNENV. Deletions cut 0 bases from V and 2 bases from J, with 11 bases between. The CDR3 here is CASSQSVAGAYEQYF. CDR3 sequence (DNA): TGTGCCAGCAGCCAATCTGTCGCGGGCGCCTACGAGCAGTACTTC.

The chain links TRBV19 to TRBJ1-5, with D perhaps TRBD1 (5 bases). The CDR3 consists of 14 residues. Germline values: CDR1 LNHDA, CDR2 SQIVND (reference sequence). V was trimmed by 6 bases and J by 0 bases, leaving 9 bases between them. The CDR3 nucleotides are TGTGCCAGTAGCCCGACAGCTAGCAATCAGCCCCAGCATTTT. It codes for CASSPTASNQPQHF.

The CDR3 reads CASSLGGGAGETQYF. CDR3 nucleotide sequence: TGTGCCAGCAGCTTAGGTGGTGGAGCGGGAGAGACCCAGTACTTC. The chain recombines TRBV7-7 with TRBJ2-5; a weak D match, TRBD2 (6 bases). Between the trimmed V and J ends, which lost 1 base and 4 bases, there was a span of 13 bases. Germline-derived CDR1 and CDR2 are SSHAT and FNYEAQ (reference sequence). The CDR3 consists of 15 residues.

The chain couples TRBV5-1 to TRBJ2-7; 8 nucleotides agree with TRBD2. V was clipped by 1 base and J by 4 bases; unmatched bases: 4. This CDR3 is 14 amino acids long. The V gene's germline CDR1 is SGHRS and CDR2 YFSETQ. The CDR3 DNA follows: TGCGCCAGCAGCTTGCAAGCGGGGGATTACGAGCAGTACTTC. Its translation: CASSLQAGDYEQYF.

The chain recombines TRBV5-1 with TRBJ2-3, with TRBD2 matching 8 bases. The CDR3 contains 15 residues. Germline trimming cut 4 bases from V and 0 bases from J; bases unmatched to any gene: 4. Germline loops: CDR1 SGHRS, CDR2 YFSETQ. The CDR3 is CASSPIAGSTDTQYF. In DNA, the CDR3 is TGCGCCAGCAGCCCGATAGCGGGGAGCACAGATACGCAGTATTTT.

This chain connects TRBV7-9 to TRBJ2-1; D uncertain. V shed 4 bases and J shed 7 bases, with 5 bases lying between them. The CDR3 runs to 11 residues. Germline V gene lookup returns CDR1 SEHNR and CDR2 FQNEAQ (reference sequence). The CDR3 spells CASSYRNEQFF. The DNA of the CDR3 is TGTGCCAGCAGCTACCGGAATGAGCAGTTCTTC.

The DNA for the CDR3 is TGTGCCAGCAGCGCGAGACAGGGATCAGGAAACACCATATATTTT. It specifies CASSARQGSGNTIYF. The rearrangement links TRBV13 to TRBJ1-3, with TRBD1 matching 7 bases. The CDR3 length is 15 residues. Germline CDR1 is PRHDT and CDR2 is FYEKMQ (reference sequence). V shed 5 bases, J shed 4 bases, and the junction held 8 bases outside the gene matches.

This sequence joins TRBV5-1 and TRBJ2-3; possible D gene TRBD1, 5 bases. V was trimmed by 1 base and J by 8 bases, leaving 17 bases between them. This CDR3 comprises 15 residues. Germline lookup yields CDR1 SGHRS and CDR2 YFSETQ. The CDR3 coding sequence is TGCGCCAGCAGCTTGAGTGGTAGGGGAAAAGGTACGCAGTATTTT. Its translation is CASSLSGRGKGTQYF.

This sequence joins TRBV5-1 and TRBJ2-2; D perhaps matches TRBD2 (5 bases). CDR1 is SGHRS, CDR2 YFSETQ, per germline. The CDR3 runs to 16 residues. The V end lost 4 bases, the J end lost 3 bases, and 16 bases lay between the germline ends. CDR3 sequence: CASSPGWESDTGELFF. CDR3 bases: TGCGCCAGCAGCCCCGGATGGGAGTCCGACACCGGGGAGCTGTTTTTT.

CDR3 sequence: CASSPTFGQVNTEAFF. As DNA, the CDR3 is TGTGCCAGCTCACCGACTTTCGGACAGGTAAACACTGAAGCTTTCTTT. This chain connects TRBV18 to TRBJ1-1; 7 bases align to TRBD1. Per the germline V gene, CDR1 is KGHSH and CDR2 is LQKENI. This CDR3 region has 16 residues. The trim removed 3 bases at V and 2 bases at J, leaving 9 bases unmatched. Supplemented by reference TRBV18 and TRBJ1-1, the full variable domain reads NAGVMQNPRHLVRRRGQEARLRCSPMKGHSHVYWYRQLPEEGLKFMVYLQKENIIDESGMPKERFSAEFPKEGPSILRIQQVVRGDSAAYFCASSPTFGQVNTEAFFGQGTRLTVV.

The rearrangement uses TRBV5-1 and TRBJ2-7; maybe TRBD1 (5 bases). This CDR3 is 14 amino acids long. The V gene's germline CDR1 is SGHRS and CDR2 YFSETQ. The V gene lost 0 bases and the J gene lost 5 bases, with 12 bases spanning the gap. CDR3 sequence (DNA): TGCGCCAGCAGCTTGGACCCAGGGTTTAACGAGCAGTACTTC. It specifies CASSLDPGFNEQYF.

The chain is built from TRBV6-1 and TRBJ2-1; tentative D call: TRBD1 (6 bases). Germline V gene lookup returns CDR1 MNHNS and CDR2 SASEGT. The CDR3 runs 13 residues. V lost 8 bases and J 3 bases, leaving 11 bases between the germline ends. The CDR3 protein is CASGQFIYNEQFF. The CDR3 region has the DNA TGTGCCAGCGGACAGTTCATCTACAATGAGCAGTTCTTC.

This clone is a singleton in its sample. In DNA, the CDR3 is TGTGCCAGCAGCTTAGAGGTACAGAGGAACACCGGGGAGCTGTTTTTT. Residues: CASSLEVQRNTGELFF. This chain uses TRBV11-3 with TRBJ2-2, with D uncertain. CDR3 length: 16 residues. Germline V gene sequence: CDR1 SGHNT, CDR2 YENEEA. The V gene lost 0 bases and the J gene lost 1 base, with 9 bases spanning the gap.

V gene TRBV9 combines with J gene TRBJ2-1, with 10 bases identical to TRBD2. The germline V gene encodes CDR1 SGDLS and CDR2 YYNGEE. This CDR3 region has 15 residues. J lost 3 bases, V lost 4 bases, and 4 bases had no gene match. CDR3: CASSSGTSVYNEQFF. CDR3 in DNA: TGTGCCAGCAGCTCCGGGACTAGCGTCTACAATGAGCAGTTCTTC.

Only one count was recorded for this clone. The gene calls are TRBV9 and TRBJ2-2, with D hard to call. CDR1 and CDR2 from the germline V gene are SGDLS and YYNGEE. V was pared by 0 bases and J by 4 bases, with 10 bases between. This CDR3 is built from 15 residues. The CDR3 DNA sequence: TGTGCCAGCAGCGTAGAAGCACTTCTCACCGGGGAGCTGTTTTTT. Translated: CASSVEALLTGELFF.

The V gene is TRBV5-1, the J gene TRBJ1-3; the match to TRBD1 covers 7 bases. The V gene's germline CDR1 is SGHRS and CDR2 YFSETQ. With V trimmed by 4 bases and J by 2 bases, 9 bases remained unmatched. This CDR3 contains 16 residues. The CDR3 loop is CASSTDRPSTGNTIYF. CDR3 coding DNA: TGCGCCAGCAGCACGGACAGGCCATCGACTGGAAACACCATATATTTT.

To note about this clone: Additional DNA sequences in this sample encode the identical CDR3. The chain has TRBV5-4 and TRBJ2-2, with D possibly TRBD1 on 5 matching bases. The CDR3 extends over 14 amino acids. Germline V CDR1 and CDR2: SGHNT, YYREEE (reference sequence). V gave up 2 bases and J gave up 1 base, with 6 bases separating them. CDR3: CASSLGQNTGELFF. The CDR3 DNA is TGTGCCAGCAGCTTAGGACAGAACACCGGGGAGCTGTTTTTT. Looking up the rest from reference TRBV5-4 and TRBJ2-2 gives the full variable domain: ETGVTQSPTHLIKTRGQQVTLRCSSQSGHNTVSWYQQALGQGPQFIFQYYREEENGRGNFPPRFSGLQFPNYSSELNVNALELDDSALYLCASSLGQNTGELFFGEGSRLTVL.

This sequence joins TRBV27 and TRBJ2-7; TRBD1 is a possible D gene (5 bases). Between the trimmed V and J ends, which lost 0 bases and 3 bases, there was a span of 15 bases. Germline CDR1 reads MNHEY; CDR2 reads SMNVEV (reference sequence). The CDR3 covers 16 residues. CDR3 region: CASSLSDAPTDYEQYF. The CDR3 DNA reads TGTGCCAGCAGTTTATCGGACGCACCGACAGACTACGAGCAGTACTTC.

The gene calls are TRBV23-1 and TRBJ1-4; D is unresolved. TRBV23-1 is filed as an ORF, its function uncertain. CDR3 length: 14 amino acids. Trimming removed 0 bases at V and 0 bases at J, with 2 bases between. The CDR3 is CASSQSTTNEKLFF. Here the CDR3 DNA reads TGCGCCAGCAGTCAATCCACAACTAATGAAAAACTGTTTTTT.

The chain combines TRBV15 with TRBJ1-1, with D tentatively TRBD1 (6 bases). In germline, CDR1 is LNHNV, CDR2 YYDKDF (reference sequence). CDR3 length: 16 residues. The V and J ends lost 2 bases and 5 bases respectively, with 18 bases between them. The CDR3 DNA sequence: TGTGCCACCAGCAGATCAAAGGGGGAGGGAGATACTGAAGCTTTCTTT. Translation gives CATSRSKGEGDTEAFF. Variable domain in full (rest from reference TRBV15 and TRBJ1-1): DAMVIQNPRYQVTQFGKPVTLSCSQTLNHNVMYWYQQKSSQAPKLLFHYYDKDFNNEADTPDNFQSRRPNTSFCFLDIRSPGLGDTAMYLCATSRSKGEGDTEAFFGQGTRLTVV.

The rearrangement joins TRBV5-1 to TRBJ1-2, with 10 positions matching TRBD1. CDR3 length: 16 amino acids. V trimming: 4 bases; J trimming: 5 bases; junction bases outside the gene matches: 11. Germline CDR1 reads SGHRS; CDR2 reads YFSETQ. CDR3 sequence: CASSPRDRGGKYGYTF. CDR3 DNA sequence: TGCGCCAGCAGCCCACGGGACAGGGGTGGTAAGTATGGCTACACCTTC.

The J gene is TRBJ2-2, the V gene TRBV19; unclear D gene. CDR1 is LNHDA and CDR2 is SQIVND in the germline V gene (reference sequence). The CDR3 has 12 amino acids. Trimming removed 3 bases from V and 6 bases from J, with 5 bases in between. CDR3 sequence reads: CASSIEAGELFF. The CDR3 DNA reads TGTGCCAGTAGTATCGAGGCCGGGGAGCTGTTTTTT.